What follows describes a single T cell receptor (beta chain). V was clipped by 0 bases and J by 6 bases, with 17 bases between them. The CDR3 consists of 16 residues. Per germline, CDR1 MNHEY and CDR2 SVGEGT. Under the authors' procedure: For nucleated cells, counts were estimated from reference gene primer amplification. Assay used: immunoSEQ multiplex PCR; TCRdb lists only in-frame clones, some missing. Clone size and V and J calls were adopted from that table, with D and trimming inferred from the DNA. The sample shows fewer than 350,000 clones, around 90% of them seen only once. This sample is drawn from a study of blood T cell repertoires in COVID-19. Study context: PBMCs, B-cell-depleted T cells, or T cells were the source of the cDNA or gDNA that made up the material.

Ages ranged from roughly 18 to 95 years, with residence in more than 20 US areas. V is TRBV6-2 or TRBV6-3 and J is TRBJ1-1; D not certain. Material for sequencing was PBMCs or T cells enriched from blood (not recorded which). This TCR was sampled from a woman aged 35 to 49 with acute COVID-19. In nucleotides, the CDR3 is TGTGCCAGCAGTTACTCGATTGACCAGGTTCCCCCTGAAGCTTTCTTT. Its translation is CASSYSIDQVPPEAFF.